This paragraph reports one T cell receptor beta chain. Each CDR3 protein is one row after TCRdb ran MiXCR on the RT-PCR reads. Counted here are hundreds of thousands of distinct CDR3 sequences, around 15% occurring once; the ten biggest clones make up roughly 7%. The entry originates in a study of patients and donors after allogeneic stem cell transplantation. V was cut by 7 bases and J by 4 bases, with 17 bases left in between. This CDR3 region has 13 residues. Germline V gene lookup returns CDR1 SQVTM and CDR2 ANQGSEA. The sequence derives from a human donor who was either an allogeneic HSCT recipient or a stem cell or donor lymphocyte infusion donor (not recorded which). It is not recorded whose cells these are; they may come from a transplant donor. The chain joins TRBV29-1 to TRBJ2-7, with a weak D call TRBD1 (6 bases). The sequenced sample was blood, either unsorted or a sorted T cell fraction (not recorded which). CDR3 DNA sequence: TGCAGCGCGAGAGGGGGATCGGTTTACGAGCAGTACTTC. This encodes CSARGGSVYEQYF.